The clone carrying this TCR beta chain was picked up one time. Patients were ruled out by autoimmune disease history or systemic immunosuppression. This sample was taken from a study of OX40 agonist ivuxolimab in advanced cancers. This CDR3 is built from 12 residues. The ends were cut back, 5 bases at V and 3 bases at J, with 8 bases in the middle. Germline values: CDR1 SGHTA, CDR2 FQGNSA. Here immunoSEQ multiplex PCR was the method, and the copy in TCRdb shows in-frame clones only, minus some. The sample consists of 25,000 to 35,000 clones, 82% of them appearing once. J is TRBJ2-7 and V is TRBV7-2, with D tentatively TRBD1 (6 bases). The sequence was obtained from an adult with an advanced solid tumor such as melanoma, head and neck, liver or kidney cancer. The sequencing here drew on CD4+ or CD8+ T cells sorted from blood, taken in a trial of the OX40 agonist ivuxolimab. The CDR3 nucleotides read TGTGCCAGCAGCCGGACAGTCTACGAGCAGTACTTC. This codes for CASSRTVYEQYF.